The 26 T cell receptor beta chains presented below share a single source sample, sequenced in a study of beta chain features in type 1 diabetes. Expressed TCRB transcripts were sequenced, since all the RNA that had been isolated was reverse transcribed. Assay: immunoSEQ multiplex PCR; the TCRdb copy retains only in-frame clones and omits some. The table includes about 620,000 clones, about 16% detected once. Source material: naive CD4+ T cells from blood. All receptors derive from a man aged 18-30 years in good health.

In this sample, this clone turned up a few times. V is TRBV19 and J is TRBJ1-5, with D unresolved. This CDR3 spans 12 amino acids. Trimming cost V 5 bases and J 7 bases, with 9 bases left between them. Germline-derived CDR1 and CDR2 are LNHDA and SQIVND (reference sequence). CDR3 nucleotide sequence: TGTGCCAGTAGTTTCAGCTTACAGCCCCAGCATTTT. Its protein is CASSFSLQPQHF.

The chain joins TRBV28 to TRBJ1-2; the match to TRBD1 covers 8 bases. V trimming: 6 bases; J trimming: 3 bases; junction bases outside the gene matches: 6. Germline V gene lookup returns CDR1 MDHEN and CDR2 SYDVKM. This CDR3 comprises 14 residues. The CDR3 loop reads CASSKDRVHYGYTF. CDR3 coding DNA: TGTGCCAGCAGCAAGGACAGGGTTCACTATGGCTACACCTTC.

The J gene is TRBJ2-7, the V gene TRBV18, with D possibly TRBD2 on 5 matching bases. Between the trimmed V and J ends, which lost 5 bases and 0 bases, there was a span of 11 bases. CDR1 is KGHSH, CDR2 LQKENI, per germline. The length of the CDR3 is 14 residues. Here the CDR3 reads CASSVGLASYEQYF. The CDR3 DNA reads TGTGCCAGCTCAGTGGGCCTAGCCTCCTACGAGCAGTACTTC.

This clone was picked up a small number of times. The chain is built from TRBV9 and TRBJ2-1, with 13 bases aligning to TRBD2. The ends lost 4 bases at V and 6 bases at J; junction bases unmatched: 10. Looked up from germline, CDR1 is SGDLS and CDR2 is YYNGEE. This CDR3 contains 17 residues. The CDR3 sequence is CASSPRLAGGASNEQFF. The CDR3 nucleotides read TGTGCCAGCAGCCCGAGACTAGCGGGGGGTGCCTCCAATGAGCAGTTCTTC.

Remarks on this clone: One junction end does not reproduce the germline sequence, and a read error may be involved. This chain uses TRBV5-4 with TRBJ1-5; unclear D gene. This CDR3 has 15 residues. Germline CDR1 SGHNT, CDR2 YYREEE (reference sequence). The CDR3 region has the DNA TGCGCCAGCAGCCAAAATCGTGTCCCTGAGCAGCCCCAGCATTTT. Protein: CASSQNRVPEQPQHF.

In its sample, this clone was seen a few times. The V call is TRBV13, the J call TRBJ2-3, with 14 bases identical to TRBD2. CDR3 size: 20 residues. The germline V gene has CDR1 PRHDT and CDR2 FYEKMQ (reference sequence). Unmatched junction bases numbered 17, after V lost 5 bases and J lost 4 bases. The CDR3 is CASSLPGLAGAKPWADTQYF. The CDR3 DNA sequence: TGTGCCAGCAGCCTCCCGGGACTAGCGGGAGCGAAACCATGGGCAGATACGCAGTATTTT.

This clone was seen only a few times. This chain links TRBV7-2 with TRBJ2-5; 8 bases fit TRBD1. Trimming took 5 bases from V and 3 from J; bases not matched to a gene: 5. The CDR3 spans 14 residues. CDR1 is SGHTA and CDR2 is FQGNSA in the germline V gene. The DNA for the CDR3 is TGTGCCAGCAGCCACGACAGGGGCGAAGAGACCCAGTACTTC. Encoded protein: CASSHDRGEETQYF.

This clone turned up a few times. This chain uses TRBV18 with TRBJ1-2; no clear D gene. The CDR3 has 13 amino acids. Germline V gene lookup returns CDR1 KGHSH and CDR2 LQKENI. V dropped 3 bases and J dropped 8 bases, with 13 bases sitting between them. CDR3 sequence (DNA): TGTGCCAGCTCACCTACGTGGATCGAGGGCTACACCTTC. This codes for CASSPTWIEGYTF.

V is TRBV4-3 and J is TRBJ2-3, with 9 bases aligning to TRBD1. This CDR3 is built from 19 residues. V shed 5 bases, J shed 3 bases, and the junction held 18 bases outside the gene matches. The germline gives CDR1 LGHNA, CDR2 YSLEER. The CDR3 loop reads CASSSRQDRGRMGTDTQYF. The CDR3 DNA sequence: TGCGCCAGCAGCTCTCGGCAGGACAGGGGCAGGATGGGGACAGATACGCAGTATTTT.

The chain recombines TRBV11-1 with TRBJ2-4, with D perhaps TRBD1 or TRBD2 (6 bases each). Germline CDR1 reads SGHAT; CDR2 reads FQDESV (reference sequence). V lost 5 bases and J 0 bases, leaving 20 bases between the germline ends. The CDR3 totals 18 residues. The CDR3 sequence is CASSPGGPYLLAKNIQYF. In DNA, the CDR3 is TGTGCCAGCAGCCCCGGGGGCCCGTACCTCCTAGCCAAAAACATTCAGTACTTC.

This clone was observed a handful of times. The V call is TRBV5-1, the J call TRBJ1-2, with 9 bases fitting TRBD1. This CDR3 spans 13 amino acids. With 4 bases clipped from V and 4 bases from J, the junction kept 2 bases outside the gene matches. Germline V gene data show CDR1 as SGHRS and CDR2 as YFSETQ. The CDR3 coding sequence is TGCGCCAGCAGCGGGACAGGGACCTATGGCTACACCTTC. Translated, it gives CASSGTGTYGYTF.

This chain connects TRBV6-6 to TRBJ2-1; 9 nucleotides agree with TRBD1. Germline lookup yields CDR1 MNHNY and CDR2 SVGAGI (reference sequence). This CDR3 has 15 residues. Trimming took 7 bases from V and 5 from J; bases not matched to a gene: 9. CDR3 sequence: CASILGGQGHNEQFF. The CDR3 DNA sequence: TGTGCCAGCATCCTAGGGGGACAGGGACACAATGAGCAGTTCTTC.

This clone occurred a few times. The chain combines TRBV5-6 with TRBJ1-2; TRBD1 agrees at 9 bases. The germline CDR1 and CDR2 sequences are SGHDT and YYEEEE. Germline trimming cut 6 bases from V and 5 bases from J; bases unmatched to any gene: 5. The CDR3 extends over 13 amino acids. In DNA form, the CDR3 reads TGTGCCAGCACCGGGACAGGGAAATATGGCTACACCTTC. Translated: CASTGTGKYGYTF.

The chain joins TRBV28 to TRBJ1-1; 8 bases are shared with TRBD1. V trimming: 5 bases; J trimming: 11 bases; junction bases outside the gene matches: 7. Germline assignment: CDR1 MDHEN and CDR2 SYDVKM. CDR3 length equals 12 residues. This CDR3 is CASSTTGVKAFF. DNA of the CDR3: TGTGCCAGCAGTACGACAGGGGTAAAGGCTTTCTTT.

The chain carries TRBV18 and TRBJ1-4, with D uncertain. CDR3 length equals 18 residues. Germline CDR1 and CDR2: KGHSH and LQKENI. Between the trimmed V and J ends, which lost 1 base and 0 bases, there was a span of 15 bases. The CDR3 region has the DNA TGTGCCAGCTCACCACTTATGGTCCCGGGGTCAACTAATGAAAAACTGTTTTTT. This gives the protein CASSPLMVPGSTNEKLFF.

This chain connects TRBV28 to TRBJ2-5; the D call may be TRBD1 or TRBD2 (5 bases each). Trimming stripped 4 bases from V and 1 base from J, with 7 bases between. The CDR3 is 13 residues long. The V gene's germline CDR1 is MDHEN and CDR2 SYDVKM. The CDR3 coding sequence is TGTGCCAGCAGTTGGGGGACCCAAGAGACCCAGTACTTC. Translated: CASSWGTQETQYF.

The V call is TRBV28, the J call TRBJ1-5, with a weak D call TRBD1 (6 bases). This CDR3 is built from 18 residues. Trimming removed 6 bases from V and 6 bases from J, with 27 bases in between. CDR1 is MDHEN and CDR2 is SYDVKM in the germline V gene. The CDR3 DNA reads as TGTGCCAGCAGCCTAGGATGGGGCAGGGCGATAGGGGGTCAGCCCCAGCATTTT. Translation: CASSLGWGRAIGGQPQHF.

This clone was detected a few times. The chain combines TRBV9 with TRBJ2-2; D might be TRBD2 (6 bases). Deletions cut 0 bases from V and 1 base from J, with 19 bases between. Germline V gene lookup returns CDR1 SGDLS and CDR2 YYNGEE. The CDR3 contains 19 residues. CDR3: CASSVEPGLLILNTGELFF. The CDR3 DNA follows: TGTGCCAGCAGCGTAGAGCCGGGACTTCTGATCTTGAACACCGGGGAGCTGTTTTTT.

The chain couples TRBV7-2 to TRBJ2-4, with 8 bases matching TRBD2. The CDR3 totals 16 residues. The germline CDR1 and CDR2 sequences are SGHTA and FQGNSA. The V segment lost 5 bases and the J segment 0 bases; nucleotides outside the gene matches: 6. CDR3 bases: TGTGCCAGCAGCCCCGGGAGGGGTCTAGCCAAAAACATTCAGTACTTC. Translating it yields CASSPGRGLAKNIQYF.

The CDR3 nucleotides read TGTGCCAGTAGTATAGACCGCCCTCTAGGTTTCGGTAATGAGCAGTTCTTC. Translation gives CASSIDRPLGFGNEQFF. V and J are TRBV19 and TRBJ2-1; D gene ambiguous. Trimming cost V 0 bases and J 7 bases, with 19 bases left between them. CDR3 length: 17 residues. Germline V gives CDR1 LNHDA, CDR2 SQIVND (reference sequence).

The sample holds a few counts of this clone. CDR3 protein: CASSLGSTRNNEQFF. The DNA of the CDR3 is TGTGCCAGCAGCTTAGGATCTACCCGGAACAATGAGCAGTTCTTC. This chain connects TRBV7-2 to TRBJ2-1; no clear D. The CDR3 contains 15 residues. CDR1 and CDR2 (germline): SGHTA, FQGNSA. Trimming cost V 1 base and J 5 bases, with 12 bases left between them.

This clone showed up just a few times. The rearrangement joins TRBV4-1 to TRBJ2-1; a possible D gene is TRBD1 (5 bases). The CDR3 totals 15 residues. V lost 0 bases to trimming and J lost 1 base, with 7 bases between them. In germline, CDR1 is MGHRA, CDR2 YSYEKL. The CDR3 coding sequence is TGCGCCAGCAGCCAAGAGCAGGGTTCCTACAATGAGCAGTTCTTC. Translated: CASSQEQGSYNEQFF.

The CDR3 region is CASGRTSGTGSNQPQHF. CDR3 coding DNA: TGTGCCAGCGGGCGAACCAGCGGGACGGGGAGCAATCAGCCCCAGCATTTT. This chain connects TRBV2 to TRBJ1-5; possible D gene TRBD1, 5 bases. The V end was cut by 8 bases, the J end by 1 base, with 21 bases between. The CDR3 contains 17 residues. Germline V gives CDR1 SNHLY, CDR2 FYNNEI.

This chain links TRBV9 with TRBJ2-3, with 9 nucleotides matching TRBD2. Germline CDR1 SGDLS, CDR2 YYNGEE. CDR3 length equals 18 residues. With 0 bases clipped from V and 3 bases from J, the junction kept 11 bases outside the gene matches. The CDR3 loop is CASSVGGGRALETDTQYF. CDR3 sequence (DNA): TGTGCCAGCAGCGTAGGGGGCGGGAGGGCCCTCGAGACAGATACGCAGTATTTT.

This clone has only a few counts. The chain joins TRBV27 to TRBJ1-2, with 8 bases lining up with TRBD1. In germline, CDR1 is MNHEY, CDR2 SMNVEV (reference sequence). J gave up 8 bases and V 3 bases, and 8 bases lay outside the gene matches. The length of the CDR3 is 14 residues. This chain's CDR3 is CASSLGQASMGYTF. The DNA for the CDR3 is TGTGCCAGCAGTTTGGGACAGGCCTCTATGGGCTACACCTTC.

The CDR3 loop is CASRLNGQGTYNEQFF. The CDR3 DNA sequence: TGTGCCAGTAGGCTGAACGGACAGGGGACTTACAATGAGCAGTTCTTC. The V call is TRBV19, the J call TRBJ2-1; TRBD1 matches 9 bases. This CDR3 region has 16 residues. Trimming at V came to 6 bases and at J to 4 bases, leaving 10 bases not matched to a gene. CDR1 LNHDA and CDR2 SQIVND come from the germline V gene (reference sequence).